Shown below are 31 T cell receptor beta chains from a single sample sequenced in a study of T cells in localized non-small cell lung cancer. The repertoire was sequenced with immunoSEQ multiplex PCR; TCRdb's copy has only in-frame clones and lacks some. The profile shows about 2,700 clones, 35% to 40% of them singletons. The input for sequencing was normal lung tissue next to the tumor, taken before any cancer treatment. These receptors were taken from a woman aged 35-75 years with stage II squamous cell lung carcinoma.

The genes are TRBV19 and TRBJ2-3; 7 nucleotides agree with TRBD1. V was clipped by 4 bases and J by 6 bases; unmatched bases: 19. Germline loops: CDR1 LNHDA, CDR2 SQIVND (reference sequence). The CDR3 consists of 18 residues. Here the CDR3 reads CASSTRQGTPLGKDTQYF. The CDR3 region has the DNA TGTGCCAGTAGTACCAGACAGGGAACCCCCCTCGGGAAGGATACGCAGTATTTT.

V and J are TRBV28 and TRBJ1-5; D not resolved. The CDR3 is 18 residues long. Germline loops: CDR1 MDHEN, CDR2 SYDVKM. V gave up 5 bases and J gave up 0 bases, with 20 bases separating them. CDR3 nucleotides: TGTGCCAGCAGTCCCCCACGAAACCGGGCGCGTAGCAATCAGCCCCAGCATTTT. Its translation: CASSPPRNRARSNQPQHF. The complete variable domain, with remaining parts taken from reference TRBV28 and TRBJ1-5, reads DVKVTQSSRYLVKRTGEKVFLECVQDMDHENMFWYRQDPGLGLRLIYFSYDVKMKEKGDIPEGYSVSREKKERFSLILESASTNQTSMYLCASSPPRNRARSNQPQHFGDGTRLSIL.

DNA of the CDR3: TGTGCCAGTAGTATCTCGACAGGGGATTTGGGCTACGAGCAGTACTTC. Its protein product is CASSISTGDLGYEQYF. The rearrangement uses TRBV19 and TRBJ2-7; 8 nucleotides line up with TRBD1. The CDR3 has 16 amino acids. The germline V gene encodes CDR1 LNHDA and CDR2 SQIVND (reference sequence). J was trimmed by 3 bases and V by 3 bases; bases with no gene match: 10.

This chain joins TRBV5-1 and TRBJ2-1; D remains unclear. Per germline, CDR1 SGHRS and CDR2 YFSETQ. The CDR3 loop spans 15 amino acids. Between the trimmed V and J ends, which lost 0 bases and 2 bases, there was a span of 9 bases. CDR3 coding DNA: TGCGCCAGCAGCTTGGCCCCGAGTCCCTACAATGAGCAGTTCTTC. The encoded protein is CASSLAPSPYNEQFF. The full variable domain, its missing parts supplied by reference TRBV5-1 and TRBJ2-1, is KAGVTQTPRYLIKTRGQQVTLSCSPISGHRSVSWYQQTPGQGLQFLFEYFSETQRNKGNFPGRFSGRQFSNSRSEMNVSTLELGDSALYLCASSLAPSPYNEQFFGPGTRLTVL.

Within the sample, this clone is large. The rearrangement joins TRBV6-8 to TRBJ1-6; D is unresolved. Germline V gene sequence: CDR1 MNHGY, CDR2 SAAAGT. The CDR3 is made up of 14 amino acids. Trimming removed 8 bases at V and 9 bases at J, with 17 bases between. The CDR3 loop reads CASSRESMGSPLHF. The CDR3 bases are TGTGCCAGCTCCCGTGAGTCTATGGGTTCACCCCTCCACTTT.

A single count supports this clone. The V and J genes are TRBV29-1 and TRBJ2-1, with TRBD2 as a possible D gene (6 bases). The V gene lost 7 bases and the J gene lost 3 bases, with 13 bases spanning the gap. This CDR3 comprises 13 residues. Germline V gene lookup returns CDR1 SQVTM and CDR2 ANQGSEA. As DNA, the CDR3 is TGCAGCGGCCAAGGGGACTTCTACAATGAGCAGTTCTTC. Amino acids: CSGQGDFYNEQFF.

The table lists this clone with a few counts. CDR3 sequence: CASSPGTSGTDTQYF. In nucleotides, the CDR3 is TGTGCCAGCAGTCCCGGGACTAGCGGCACAGATACGCAGTATTTT. V usage is TRBV28 and J usage is TRBJ2-3; TRBD2 agrees at 10 bases. Germline V gene sequence: CDR1 MDHEN, CDR2 SYDVKM. The CDR3 extends over 15 amino acids. Trimming took 5 bases from V and 1 from J; bases not matched to a gene: 3.

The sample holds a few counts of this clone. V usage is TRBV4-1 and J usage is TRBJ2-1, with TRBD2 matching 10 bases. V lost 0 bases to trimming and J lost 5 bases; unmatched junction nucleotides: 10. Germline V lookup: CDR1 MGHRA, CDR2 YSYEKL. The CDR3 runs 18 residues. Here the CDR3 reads CASSQDKWSGGANNEQFF. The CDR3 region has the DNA TGCGCCAGCAGCCAAGATAAGTGGAGCGGGGGGGCAAACAATGAGCAGTTCTTC.

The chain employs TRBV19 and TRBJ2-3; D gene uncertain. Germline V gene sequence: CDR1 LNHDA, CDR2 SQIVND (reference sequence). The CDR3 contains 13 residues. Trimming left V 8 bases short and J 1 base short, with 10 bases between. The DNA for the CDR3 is TGTGCCAGTCTCTTAGCCGGCACAGATACGCAGTATTTT. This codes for CASLLAGTDTQYF.

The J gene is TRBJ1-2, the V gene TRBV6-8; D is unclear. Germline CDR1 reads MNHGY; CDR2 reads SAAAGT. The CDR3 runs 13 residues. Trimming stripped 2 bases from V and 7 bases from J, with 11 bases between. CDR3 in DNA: TGTGCCAGCAGTTACACGAGAACCGGTGGCTACACCTTC. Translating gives CASSYTRTGGYTF.

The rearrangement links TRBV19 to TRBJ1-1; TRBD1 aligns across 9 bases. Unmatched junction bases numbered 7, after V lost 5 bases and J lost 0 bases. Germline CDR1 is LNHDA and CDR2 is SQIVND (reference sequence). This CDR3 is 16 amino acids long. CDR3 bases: TGTGCCAGTAGTGCCGTGGGACAGGGCTTGAACACTGAAGCTTTCTTT. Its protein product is CASSAVGQGLNTEAFF.

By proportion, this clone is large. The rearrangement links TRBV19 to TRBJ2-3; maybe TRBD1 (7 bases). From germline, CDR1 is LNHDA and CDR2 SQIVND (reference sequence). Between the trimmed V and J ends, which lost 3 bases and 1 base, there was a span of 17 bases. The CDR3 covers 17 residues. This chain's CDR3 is CASSIGGAGTGTDTQYF. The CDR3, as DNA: TGTGCCAGTAGTATTGGAGGGGCCGGGACAGGCACAGATACGCAGTATTTT. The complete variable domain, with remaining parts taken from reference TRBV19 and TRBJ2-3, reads DGGITQSPKYLFRKEGQNVTLSCEQNLNHDAMYWYRQDPGQGLRLIYYSQIVNDFQKGDIAEGYSVSREKKESFPLTVTSAQKNPTAFYLCASSIGGAGTGTDTQYFGPGTRLTVL.

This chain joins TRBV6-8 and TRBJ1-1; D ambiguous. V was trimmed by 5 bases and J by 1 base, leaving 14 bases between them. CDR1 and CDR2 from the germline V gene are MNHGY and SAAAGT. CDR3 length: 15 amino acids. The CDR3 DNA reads TGTGCCAGCAGTGCGAAGGAGGCAACGAACACTGAAGCTTTCTTT. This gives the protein CASSAKEATNTEAFF.

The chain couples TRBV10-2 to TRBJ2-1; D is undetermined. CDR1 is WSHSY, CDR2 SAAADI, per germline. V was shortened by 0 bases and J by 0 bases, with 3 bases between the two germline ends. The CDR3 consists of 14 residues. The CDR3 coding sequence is TGCGCCAGCAGTGAGTCTAGCTCCTACAATGAGCAGTTCTTC. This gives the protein CASSESSSYNEQFF.

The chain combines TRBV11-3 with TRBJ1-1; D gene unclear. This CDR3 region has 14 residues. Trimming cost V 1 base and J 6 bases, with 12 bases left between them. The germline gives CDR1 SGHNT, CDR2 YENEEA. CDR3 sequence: CASSLGVGNPEAFF. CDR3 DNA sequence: TGTGCCAGCAGCTTAGGGGTTGGGAATCCTGAAGCTTTCTTT.

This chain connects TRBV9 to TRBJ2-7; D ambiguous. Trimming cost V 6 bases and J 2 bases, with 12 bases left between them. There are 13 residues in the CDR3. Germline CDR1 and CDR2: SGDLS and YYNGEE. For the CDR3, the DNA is TGTGCCAGCAAAGGATTGTCGGCCTACGAGCAGTACTTC. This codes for CASKGLSAYEQYF.

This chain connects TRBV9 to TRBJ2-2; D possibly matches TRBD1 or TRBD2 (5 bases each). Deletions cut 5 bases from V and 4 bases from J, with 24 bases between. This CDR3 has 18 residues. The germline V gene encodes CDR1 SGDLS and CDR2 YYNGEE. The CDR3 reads CASSGISFAWDGTGELFF. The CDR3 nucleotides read TGTGCCAGCAGTGGGATTTCGTTTGCCTGGGACGGCACCGGGGAGCTGTTTTTT.

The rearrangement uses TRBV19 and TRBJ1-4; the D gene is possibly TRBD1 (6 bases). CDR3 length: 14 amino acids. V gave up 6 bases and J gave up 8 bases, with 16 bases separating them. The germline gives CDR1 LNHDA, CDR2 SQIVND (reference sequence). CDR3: CASSRGGAGEKLFF. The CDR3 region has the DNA TGTGCCAGTAGCAGAGGGGGGGCCGGAGAAAAACTGTTTTTT.

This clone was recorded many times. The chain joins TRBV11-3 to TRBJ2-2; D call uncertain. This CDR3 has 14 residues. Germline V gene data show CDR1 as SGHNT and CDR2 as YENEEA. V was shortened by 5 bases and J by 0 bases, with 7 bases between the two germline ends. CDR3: CASSLGTNTGELFF. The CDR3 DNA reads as TGTGCCAGCAGCCTTGGCACGAACACCGGGGAGCTGTTTTTT.

CDR3 in amino acids: CASSPGGKGTYEQYF. In nucleotides, the CDR3 is TGTGCCAGCTCACCAGGGGGCAAGGGGACCTACGAGCAGTACTTC. The V gene is TRBV18, the J gene TRBJ2-7; D perhaps matches TRBD1 (6 bases). This CDR3 has 15 amino acids. Germline V gene lookup returns CDR1 KGHSH and CDR2 LQKENI. V was cut by 2 bases and J by 2 bases, with 13 bases left in between.

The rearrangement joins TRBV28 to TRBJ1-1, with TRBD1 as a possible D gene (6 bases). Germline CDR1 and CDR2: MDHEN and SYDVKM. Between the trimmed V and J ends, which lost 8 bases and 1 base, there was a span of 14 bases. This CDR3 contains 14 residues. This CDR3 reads CASHWGLGNTEAFF. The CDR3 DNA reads TGTGCCAGCCACTGGGGGCTGGGGAACACTGAAGCTTTCTTT.

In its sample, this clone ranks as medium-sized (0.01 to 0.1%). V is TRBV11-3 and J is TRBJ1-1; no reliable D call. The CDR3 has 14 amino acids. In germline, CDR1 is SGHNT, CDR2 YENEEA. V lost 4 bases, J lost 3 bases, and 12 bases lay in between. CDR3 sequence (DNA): TGTGCCAGCAGCTCGACTCTGGTAGACACTGAAGCTTTCTTT. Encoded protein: CASSSTLVDTEAFF.

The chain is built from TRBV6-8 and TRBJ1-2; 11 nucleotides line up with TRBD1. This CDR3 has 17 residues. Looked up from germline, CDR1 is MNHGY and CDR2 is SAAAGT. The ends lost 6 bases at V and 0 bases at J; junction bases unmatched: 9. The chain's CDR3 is CASRRTGGAGPNYGYTF. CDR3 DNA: TGTGCCAGCAGAAGGACAGGGGGCGCGGGACCTAACTATGGCTACACCTTC.

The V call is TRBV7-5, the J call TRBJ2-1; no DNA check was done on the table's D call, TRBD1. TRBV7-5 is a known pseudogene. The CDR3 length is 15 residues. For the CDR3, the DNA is TGTGCCAGCACACCACGGGTAGCAGGGGGCTATGAGCAGTTCTTC. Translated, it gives CASTPRVAGGYEQFF.

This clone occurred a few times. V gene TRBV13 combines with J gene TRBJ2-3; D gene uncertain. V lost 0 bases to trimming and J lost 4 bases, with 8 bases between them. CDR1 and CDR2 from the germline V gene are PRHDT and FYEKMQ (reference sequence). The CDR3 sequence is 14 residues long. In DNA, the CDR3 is TGTGCCAGCAGCTTAGGGCTAGGGCCAGATACGCAGTATTTT. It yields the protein CASSLGLGPDTQYF.

This chain's CDR3 is CASSPPGTEAFF. DNA of the CDR3: TGTGCCAGCAGCCCCCCCGGTACTGAAGCTTTCTTT. The chain joins TRBV9 to TRBJ1-1; unclear D gene. V was cut by 4 bases and J by 5 bases, with 9 bases left in between. CDR3 length: 12 residues. The germline V gene encodes CDR1 SGDLS and CDR2 YYNGEE.

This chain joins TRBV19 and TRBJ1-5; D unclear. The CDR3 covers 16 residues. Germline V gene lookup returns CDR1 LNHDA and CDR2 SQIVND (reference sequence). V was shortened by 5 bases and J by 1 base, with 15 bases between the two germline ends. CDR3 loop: CASSYGQSGSNQPQHF. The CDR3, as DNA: TGTGCCAGTAGTTATGGGCAGTCTGGCAGCAATCAGCCCCAGCATTTT.

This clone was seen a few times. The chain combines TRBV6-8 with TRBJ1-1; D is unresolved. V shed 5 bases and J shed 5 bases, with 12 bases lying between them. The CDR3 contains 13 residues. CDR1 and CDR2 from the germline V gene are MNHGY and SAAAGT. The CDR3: CASSPNSWTEAFF. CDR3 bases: TGTGCCAGCAGTCCCAATTCCTGGACTGAAGCTTTCTTT.

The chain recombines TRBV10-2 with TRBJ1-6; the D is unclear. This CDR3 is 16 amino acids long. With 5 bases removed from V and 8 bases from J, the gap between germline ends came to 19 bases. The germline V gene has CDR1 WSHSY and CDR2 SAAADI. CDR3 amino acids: CASSPQLSLRDSPLHF. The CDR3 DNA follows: TGCGCCAGCAGTCCACAACTATCCCTCCGGGATTCACCCCTCCACTTT.

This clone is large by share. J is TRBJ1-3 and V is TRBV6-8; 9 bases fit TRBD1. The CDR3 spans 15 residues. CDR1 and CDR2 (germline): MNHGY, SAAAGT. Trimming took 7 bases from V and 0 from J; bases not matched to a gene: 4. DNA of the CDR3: TGTGCCAGCACCTGGGACAGGGACTCTGGAAACACCATATATTTT. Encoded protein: CASTWDRDSGNTIYF.

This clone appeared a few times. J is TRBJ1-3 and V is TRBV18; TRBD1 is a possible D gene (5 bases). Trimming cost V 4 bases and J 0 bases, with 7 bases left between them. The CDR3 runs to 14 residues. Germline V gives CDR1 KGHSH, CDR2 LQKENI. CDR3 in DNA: TGTGCCAGCTCACTGGGGACCTCTGGAAACACCATATATTTT. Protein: CASSLGTSGNTIYF. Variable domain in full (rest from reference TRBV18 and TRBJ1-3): NAGVMQNPRHLVRRRGQEARLRCSPMKGHSHVYWYRQLPEEGLKFMVYLQKENIIDESGMPKERFSAEFPKEGPSILRIQQVVRGDSAAYFCASSLGTSGNTIYFGEGSWLTVV.